The sequence of this TCR beta chain was determined in a study of blood T cell repertoires in COVID-19. Study in general: The analysed material was cDNA or gDNA that came from T cells, B-cell-depleted T cells, or PBMCs.

In the original workflow: Using reference gene primer amplification, nucleated cell counts were estimated. Here immunoSEQ multiplex PCR was the method, and the copy in TCRdb shows in-frame clones only, minus some. That table furnishes V, J and clone size, whereas the DNA furnished D and trimming. The profile shows fewer than 15,000 clones, around 85% of them singletons. V gave up 7 bases and J gave up 4 bases, with 22 bases separating them. The length of the CDR3 is 16 residues. Germline values: CDR1 MGHRA, CDR2 YSYEKL. The TCR was taken from a human donor in a cohort sampled during active COVID-19. The chain combines TRBV4-1 with TRBJ1-2; a possible D gene is TRBD1 (6 bases). Sequencing input: peripheral blood. The CDR3 coding sequence is TGCGCCAGCAACTTCCAAACAGGGAACGACGCCTATGGCTACACCTTC. Its translation: CASNFQTGNDAYGYTF.